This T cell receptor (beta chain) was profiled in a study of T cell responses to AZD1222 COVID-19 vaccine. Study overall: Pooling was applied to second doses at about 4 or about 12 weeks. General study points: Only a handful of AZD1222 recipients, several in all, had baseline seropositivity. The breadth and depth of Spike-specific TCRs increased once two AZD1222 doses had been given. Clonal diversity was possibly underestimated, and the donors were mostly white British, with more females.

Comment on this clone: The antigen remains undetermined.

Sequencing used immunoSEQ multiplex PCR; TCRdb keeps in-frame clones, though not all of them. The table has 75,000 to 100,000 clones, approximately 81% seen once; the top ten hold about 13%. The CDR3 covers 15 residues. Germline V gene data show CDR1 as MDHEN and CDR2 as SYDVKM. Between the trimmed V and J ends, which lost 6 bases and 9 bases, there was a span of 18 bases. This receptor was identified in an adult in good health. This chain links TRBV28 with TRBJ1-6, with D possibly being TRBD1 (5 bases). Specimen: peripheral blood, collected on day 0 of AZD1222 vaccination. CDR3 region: CASRGVRLGGSPLHF. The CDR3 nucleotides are TGTGCCAGCAGAGGGGTTAGGCTAGGAGGTTCACCCCTCCACTTT.